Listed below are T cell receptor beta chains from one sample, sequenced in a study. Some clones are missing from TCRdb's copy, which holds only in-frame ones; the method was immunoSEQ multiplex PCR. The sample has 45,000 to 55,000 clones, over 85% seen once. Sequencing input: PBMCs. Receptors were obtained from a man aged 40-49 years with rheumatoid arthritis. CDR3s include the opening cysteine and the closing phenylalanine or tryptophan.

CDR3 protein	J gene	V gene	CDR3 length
CASSYGTGGKEQYF	TRBJ2-7	TRBV5-6	14
CASRTGLLNSPLHF	TRBJ1-6	TRBV5-1	14
CAISEWTSGSRGEYEQYF	TRBJ2-7	TRBV10-3	18
CASSQGQFNYGYTF	TRBJ1-2	TRBV5-5	14
CASSPGAGQGNQPQHF	TRBJ1-5	TRBV7-2	16
CAAVAGRFTEAFF	TRBJ1-1	TRBV28	13
CASSPGGSSYEQYF	TRBJ2-7	TRBV18	14
CASSPDRVGAGELFF	TRBJ2-2	TRBV5-1	15
CASSLTTGSNEQYF	TRBJ2-7	TRBV27	14
CAWSERGEQYF	TRBJ2-7	TRBV30	11
CASRGATERSNQPQHF	TRBJ1-5	TRBV27	16
CATSRTRENSNQPQHF	TRBJ1-5	TRBV15	16
CASSQGGGDWARNIQYF	TRBJ2-4	TRBV3-1/TRBV3-2	17
CASRPPGLAGVHTDTQYF	TRBJ2-3	TRBV12-2	18
CASSLALDNSPLHF	TRBJ1-6	TRBV7-9	14
CASSLKPRQGGTGELFF	TRBJ2-2	TRBV7-3	17
CASSPRQGVTDTQYF	TRBJ2-3	TRBV18	15
CASGLVPPGQNSYEQYF	TRBJ2-7	TRBV12-5	17
CASTRTWAQYF	TRBJ2-5	TRBV2	11
CASRARLGTDTQYF	TRBJ2-3	TRBV28	14
CASSQVAGANVLTF	TRBJ2-6	TRBV3-1/TRBV3-2	14
CASPDYHDSYEQYF	TRBJ2-7	TRBV12-5	14
CAWSDSNQPQHF	TRBJ1-5	TRBV30	12
CASSLGGSRSYGYTF	TRBJ1-2	TRBV11-2	15
CATSDFGAGGANNEQFF	TRBJ2-1	TRBV24-1	17
CASSQEASSYNEQFF	TRBJ2-1	TRBV3-1/TRBV3-2	15
CASSELAGVSYNEQFF	TRBJ2-1	TRBV6-1	16
CASSQEGSMTDTQYF	TRBJ2-3	TRBV4-3	15
CASSDYGSPNSPLHF	TRBJ1-6	TRBV2	15
CASSIGEIGNYGYTF	TRBJ1-2	TRBV19	15
CASSTDRGTGELFF	TRBJ2-2	TRBV19	14
CASSLDRGSNNSPLHF	TRBJ1-6	TRBV7-9	16
CASSRGTSTDTQYF	TRBJ2-3	TRBV6-6	14
CASTRGLAENIQYF	TRBJ2-4	TRBV7-9	14
CASHPSGVQETQYF	TRBJ2-5	TRBV19	14
CASSTLVVGELFF	TRBJ2-2	TRBV5-6	13
CASSEGAGYYNEQFF	TRBJ2-1	TRBV6-1	15
CASSTKGDGSGRIYGYTF	TRBJ1-2	TRBV7-8	18
CASSLPGETQYF	TRBJ2-5	TRBV5-6	12
CASSQERGRTEAFF	TRBJ1-1	TRBV4-1	14
CASSKGQTYEQYF	TRBJ2-7	TRBV5-4	13
CASSLRGPGREGINEKLFF	TRBJ1-4	TRBV21-1	19
CSASQGAFSLEKLFF	TRBJ1-4	TRBV20-1	15
CASSSGQYGYTF	TRBJ1-2	TRBV7-9	12
CASSFDLLAGGSNTGELFF	TRBJ2-2	TRBV28	19
CASSLGGPYNGQFF	TRBJ2-1	TRBV13	14
CASSSRSPGQGTGELFF	TRBJ2-2	TRBV7-6	17
CASSEPGSLKDEQFF	TRBJ2-1	TRBV25-1	15
CASSPRQGQGEKLFF	TRBJ1-4	TRBV3-1/TRBV3-2	15
CASSHRLTGRIYEQYF	TRBJ2-7	TRBV5-6	16
CASSQDRGNPAQPQHF	TRBJ1-5	TRBV4-2	16
CASSLRQGPPIYGYTF	TRBJ1-2	TRBV7-9	16
CASRTSGANVLTF	TRBJ2-6	TRBV19	13
CASTPRGHEFTKQYF	TRBJ2-7	TRBV7-2	15
CSAGTGNTEAFF	TRBJ1-1	TRBV29-1	12